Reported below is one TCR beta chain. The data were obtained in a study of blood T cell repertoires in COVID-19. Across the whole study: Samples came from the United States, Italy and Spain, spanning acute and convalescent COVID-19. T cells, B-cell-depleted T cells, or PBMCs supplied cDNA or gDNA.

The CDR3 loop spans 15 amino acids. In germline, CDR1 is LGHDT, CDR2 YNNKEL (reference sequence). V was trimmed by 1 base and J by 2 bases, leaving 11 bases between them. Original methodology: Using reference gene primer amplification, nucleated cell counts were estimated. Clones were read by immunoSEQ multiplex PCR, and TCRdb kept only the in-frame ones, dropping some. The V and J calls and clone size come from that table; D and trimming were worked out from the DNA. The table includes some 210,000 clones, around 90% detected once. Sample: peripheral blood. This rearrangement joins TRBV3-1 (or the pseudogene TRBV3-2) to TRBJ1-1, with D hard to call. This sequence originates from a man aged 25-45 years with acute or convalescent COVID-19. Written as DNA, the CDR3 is TGTGCCAGCAGCCAAGCTCTTCAGGCTAACACTGAAGCTTTCTTT. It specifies CASSQALQANTEAFF.